This T cell receptor (beta chain) came from a study of vaccination effects on CD4 cells after COVID-19. Findings of the study overall: Marked clonal contraction was seen late after vaccination (in both infection- and vaccine-induced clones). Convalescent patients were scarce in the study, and it lacked early post-infection timepoints.

About this clone: Its specificity is unknown.

Clones were sequenced by immunoSEQ multiplex PCR, and TCRdb holds only the in-frame ones, with some missing. The table lists about 73,000 clones, around 70% of them singletons. Cells that had been cultured for less than eleven days were the source of isolated CD4+ T cells. All participants had two doses of either the BNT162b2 or mRNA-1273 vaccine. Nobody among the vaccine recipients had prior SARS-CoV-2 infection (nucleocapsid antibodies were negative). Germline CDR1 and CDR2: KGHDR and SFDVKD. The CDR3 covers 13 residues. V lost 5 bases, J lost 2 bases, and 7 bases lay in between. The chain recombines TRBV24-1 with TRBJ2-3, with TRBD1 as a possible D gene (5 bases). The TCR originated in a human donor who received a COVID-19 vaccine. The sequencing here drew on CD4+ T cells from PBMCs cultured without peptide, taken after COVID-19 vaccination. CDR3 in amino acids: CATSATATDTQYF. For the CDR3, the DNA is TGTGCCACCAGTGCGACAGCCACAGATACGCAGTATTTT.